These 29 T cell receptor beta chains were sequenced from one sample in a study of shared clonotypes between healthy human individuals (dated by TCRdb to the early 2020s). Receptors were amplified or captured by the immunoSEQ multiplex PCR assay. Entries here come from immuneACCESS through TCRdb and include only in-frame sequences with V and J called. Some clones fail to appear in such tables; in the studies checked, an unresolved V gene covers under half of the shortfall, and the cause of the remainder is unknown. Within this sample are some 1,900,000 clones, with about 95% of them counted one time only. The ten most abundant clones make up around 1% of the sample. CD8 naive samples were obtained by positive selection for CCR7 among CD45RO-negative cells, yielding a CD45RA+CCR7+ population from which TemRA cells were excluded. What was sequenced was naive CD8+ T cells sorted from blood. This sample's cell subset or site label indicates: CD45RA+CCR7+. These receptor sequences come from a man aged 18 to 30 in good health.

This rearrangement joins TRBV27 to TRBJ2-5; a possible D gene is TRBD2 (5 bases). The CDR3 is 14 amino acids. The germline V and J ends were trimmed by 8 bases and 4 bases, with 17 bases remaining between them. In germline, CDR1 is MNHEY, CDR2 SMNVEV (reference sequence). DNA of the CDR3: TGTGCCAGCGGCCCGGGATTATTGGGAGAGACCCAGTACTTC. It encodes CASGPGLLGETQYF.

The genes are TRBV6-1 and TRBJ2-3; 10 bases are a match to TRBD2. V was pared by 5 bases and J by 2 bases, with 4 bases of the junction left unmatched. The CDR3 extends over 15 amino acids. The germline CDR1 and CDR2 sequences are MNHNS and SASEGT. CDR3 in DNA: TGTGCCAGCAGTACCGGGACTAGCGTCACAGATACGCAGTATTTT. It specifies CASSTGTSVTDTQYF.

J is TRBJ2-5 and V is TRBV9; 12 positions agree with TRBD2. V gave up 3 bases and J gave up 1 base; unmatched junction bases: 7. Per germline, CDR1 SGDLS and CDR2 YYNGEE. The CDR3 is 17 residues long. CDR3 coding DNA: TGTGCCAGCAGCGAAGATCCGGGACTAGCGGGCCAAGAGACCCAGTACTTC. Residues: CASSEDPGLAGQETQYF.

This sequence joins TRBV30 and TRBJ2-5; D ambiguous. The V end lost 7 bases, the J end lost 1 base, and 13 bases lay between the germline ends. The germline V gene encodes CDR1 GTSNPN and CDR2 SVGIG (reference sequence). The CDR3 consists of 13 residues. The CDR3 here is CASQYQGQETQYF. CDR3 bases: TGTGCCTCACAATATCAAGGCCAAGAGACCCAGTACTTC.

This clone showed up just once. The J gene is TRBJ2-5, the V gene TRBV19, with D maybe TRBD2 (5 bases). CDR1 is LNHDA and CDR2 is SQIVND in the germline V gene (reference sequence). The CDR3 covers 15 residues. V was shortened by 2 bases and J by 1 base, with 11 bases between the two germline ends. The CDR3 DNA reads TGTGCCAGTAGTATAATGGCGGACTTCCAAGAGACCCAGTACTTC. Amino acid sequence: CASSIMADFQETQYF.

The V and J genes are TRBV19 and TRBJ2-7; TRBD1 matches 12 bases. This CDR3 has 14 residues. CDR1 and CDR2 (germline): LNHDA, SQIVND (reference sequence). Trimming took 3 bases from V and 6 from J; bases not matched to a gene: 3. CDR3 sequence (DNA): TGTGCCAGTAGTATGGGACAGGGGGCTCTCGAGCAGTACTTC. Residues: CASSMGQGALEQYF.

V usage is TRBV6-1 and J usage is TRBJ2-7; a weak D match, TRBD1 (7 bases). The CDR3 consists of 15 residues. The germline CDR1 and CDR2 sequences are MNHNS and SASEGT. V dropped 4 bases and J dropped 4 bases, with 17 bases sitting between them. CDR3 in DNA: TGTGCCAGCAGTGGGAGGGACAGTTCAATTTACGAGCAGTACTTC. Translating it yields CASSGRDSSIYEQYF.

The chain combines TRBV7-9 with TRBJ2-1; 8 bases agree with TRBD1. Looked up from germline, CDR1 is SEHNR and CDR2 is FQNEAQ (reference sequence). The CDR3 length is 15 residues. Germline trimming cut 5 bases from V and 4 bases from J; bases unmatched to any gene: 7. The CDR3 here is CASSADRGVYNEQFF. The DNA for the CDR3 is TGTGCCAGCAGCGCCGACAGGGGAGTTTACAATGAGCAGTTCTTC.

The CDR3 DNA reads TGCGCCAGCAGCCCTACCTGGATGAGGGGCACTGAAGCTTTCTTT. Translated: CASSPTWMRGTEAFF. The chain has TRBV4-3 and TRBJ1-1; D is perhaps TRBD1 (5 bases). CDR1 LGHNA and CDR2 YSLEER come from the germline V gene. The CDR3 runs to 15 residues. V lost 4 bases to trimming and J lost 4 bases, with 16 bases between them.

The chain links TRBV10-3 to TRBJ1-2; 10 bases agree with TRBD1. CDR1 is ENHRY, CDR2 SYGVKD, per germline. J gave up 3 bases and V 5 bases, and 9 bases lay outside the gene matches. CDR3 length: 16 amino acids. The CDR3 DNA is TGTGCCATCAGTCCTTCTTCGGGACAGGGGTACTATGGCTACACCTTC. This encodes CAISPSSGQGYYGYTF.

The J gene is TRBJ2-2, the V gene TRBV18; 8 positions match TRBD1. CDR1 is KGHSH, CDR2 LQKENI, per germline. J gave up 6 bases and V 5 bases, and 5 bases lay outside the gene matches. CDR3 length equals 14 residues. In nucleotides, the CDR3 is TGTGCCAGCTCAGCGACAGGGGAGGCCGGGGAGCTGTTTTTT. Amino acid sequence: CASSATGEAGELFF.

The rearrangement links TRBV6-5 to TRBJ2-5; perhaps TRBD1 as D (5 bases). This CDR3 has 14 amino acids. Trimming left V 7 bases short and J 5 bases short, with 17 bases between. Germline V gene lookup returns CDR1 MNHEY and CDR2 SVGAGI. The CDR3 is CASMGRLTAETQYF. As DNA, the CDR3 is TGTGCCAGCATGGGGCGTTTAACCGCGGAGACCCAGTACTTC.

The chain couples TRBV7-2 to TRBJ2-7; 8 nucleotides match TRBD2. V was pared by 6 bases and J by 5 bases, with 12 bases of the junction left unmatched. Looked up from germline, CDR1 is SGHTA and CDR2 is FQGNSA. The CDR3 runs to 15 residues. CDR3 amino acids: CASSHMGLVFDEQYF. CDR3 sequence (DNA): TGTGCCAGCAGTCATATGGGACTAGTGTTCGACGAGCAGTACTTC.

CDR3 nucleotide sequence: TGTGCCAGCAGCCCGGTAGGGGCAGGAACTAACTATGGCTACACCTTC. This translates into CASSPVGAGTNYGYTF. The chain is built from TRBV5-6 and TRBJ1-2; possibly TRBD1 for D (5 bases). This CDR3 is built from 16 residues. In germline, CDR1 is SGHDT, CDR2 YYEEEE. The V end lost 4 bases, the J end lost 0 bases, and 16 bases lay between the germline ends.

The gene calls are TRBV10-3 and TRBJ1-5, with TRBD1 identical over 8 bases. Looked up from germline, CDR1 is ENHRY and CDR2 is SYGVKD. The CDR3 extends over 16 amino acids. The V segment lost 0 bases and the J segment 0 bases; nucleotides outside the gene matches: 1. The CDR3 nucleotides read TGTGCCATCAGTGAGTCGCAGGGGGCTAGCAATCAGCCCCAGCATTTT. It is translated as CAISESQGASNQPQHF.

J is TRBJ2-4 and V is TRBV18, with D perhaps assigned TRBD1 or TRBD2 (6 bases each). Germline lookup yields CDR1 KGHSH and CDR2 LQKENI. CDR3 length: 12 residues. Trimming removed 3 bases from V and 13 bases from J, with 13 bases in between. CDR3 in amino acids: CASSPGGGEQYF. CDR3 sequence (DNA): TGTGCCAGCTCACCCGGGGGCGGAGAACAGTACTTC.

The chain carries TRBV4-1 and TRBJ1-5; D not resolved. Germline values: CDR1 MGHRA, CDR2 YSYEKL. The V end was cut by 4 bases, the J end by 0 bases, with 7 bases between. The CDR3 consists of 14 residues. The CDR3 spells CASSLALSNQPQHF. The CDR3 DNA reads TGCGCCAGCAGCCTGGCCCTTAGCAATCAGCCCCAGCATTTT.

The chain joins TRBV6-5 to TRBJ1-4; 7 bases line up with TRBD1. J was trimmed by 6 bases and V by 4 bases; bases with no gene match: 8. The CDR3 runs 15 residues. Germline CDR1 and CDR2: MNHEY and SVGAGI. The CDR3: CASSLSPGQYEKLFF. The CDR3 DNA reads as TGTGCCAGCAGTTTATCTCCGGGACAGTATGAAAAACTGTTTTTT.

The rearrangement links TRBV7-8 to TRBJ2-7; TRBD1 is a possible D gene (5 bases). Trimming shortened V by 7 bases and J by 7 bases, and 14 bases separated the two germline ends. The CDR3 is 12 residues long. Per the germline V gene, CDR1 is SGHVS and CDR2 is FQNEAQ. CDR3 nucleotide sequence: TGTGCCAGCATGGAGTTAGGGGTTGAGCAGTACTTC. This codes for CASMELGVEQYF.

The chain carries TRBV7-2 and TRBJ2-2, with a tentative D call TRBD2 (6 bases). Germline V CDR1 and CDR2: SGHTA, FQGNSA. The V end was cut by 3 bases, the J end by 0 bases, with 8 bases between. The CDR3 loop spans 15 amino acids. The CDR3, as DNA: TGTGCCAGCAGCTTCGGGACTCCGAACACCGGGGAGCTGTTTTTT. It specifies CASSFGTPNTGELFF.

The V gene is TRBV19, the J gene TRBJ2-7, with 8 bases aligning to TRBD2. The germline gives CDR1 LNHDA, CDR2 SQIVND (reference sequence). The CDR3 spans 15 residues. V shed 0 bases and J 5 bases; nucleotides not matched to a gene: 6. The CDR3 here is CASSIDREGENEQYF. For the CDR3, the DNA is TGTGCCAGTAGTATAGATCGGGAGGGGGAGAACGAGCAGTACTTC.

The J gene is TRBJ2-1, the V gene TRBV28; the D gene could be TRBD1 or TRBD2 (5 bases each). V lost 5 bases and J 8 bases, leaving 19 bases between the germline ends. Germline V CDR1 and CDR2: MDHEN, SYDVKM. This CDR3 contains 15 residues. CDR3 nucleotide sequence: TGTGCCAGCAGTCCGACCGGGACCGCGAGCGATGAGCAGTTCTTC. It is translated as CASSPTGTASDEQFF.

V gene TRBV29-1 combines with J gene TRBJ2-1; D is perhaps TRBD2 (6 bases). Germline CDR1 and CDR2: SQVTM and ANQGSEA. V was shortened by 0 bases and J by 3 bases, with 12 bases between the two germline ends. This CDR3 spans 15 amino acids. CDR3 amino acids: CSVEDRAGLYNEQFF. In DNA form, the CDR3 reads TGCAGCGTTGAAGATCGAGCGGGTCTCTACAATGAGCAGTTCTTC.

The CDR3 loop reads CASSQDRDSSAFF. CDR3 DNA: TGCGCCAGCAGCCAGGACCGGGACAGTTCGGCTTTCTTT. The genes are TRBV4-1 and TRBJ1-1, with 7 bases that match TRBD1. The germline gives CDR1 MGHRA, CDR2 YSYEKL. The CDR3 contains 13 residues. Trimming at V came to 3 bases and at J to 11 bases, leaving 9 bases not matched to a gene.

A word on this clone: The junction departs from the called germline gene at one end, perhaps through a read error. This chain connects TRBV7-7 to TRBJ2-5, with D possibly matching TRBD1 (6 bases). The CDR3 sequence is 14 residues long. Germline V gene data show CDR1 as SSHAT and CDR2 as FNYEAQ (reference sequence). The CDR3 region has the DNA TGTGCTAGCAGCTTAGTGGGGGCGGCGGAGACCCAGTACTTC. This gives the protein CASSLVGAAETQYF.

The genes are TRBV6-1 and TRBJ2-1, with 9 bases that match TRBD2. The germline V gene encodes CDR1 MNHNS and CDR2 SASEGT. Trimming removed 1 base from V and 10 bases from J; junction bases left unmatched: 8. This CDR3 comprises 15 residues. The CDR3, as DNA: TGTGCCAGCAGTGAAGTACGAGCGGGAGGAGGGGAGCAGTTCTTC. Translation gives CASSEVRAGGGEQFF.

V gene TRBV10-3 combines with J gene TRBJ1-4, with 9 bases aligning to TRBD1. The CDR3 runs 16 residues. Germline CDR1 reads ENHRY; CDR2 reads SYGVKD. V lost 5 bases, J lost 8 bases, and 12 bases stayed unmatched. This chain's CDR3 is CAISSGTGSAGEKLFF. As DNA, the CDR3 is TGTGCCATCAGTTCGGGGACAGGGTCCGCTGGGGAAAAACTGTTTTTT.

This sequence joins TRBV19 and TRBJ2-7; no definite D call. The CDR3 consists of 13 residues. Trimming removed 3 bases from V and 6 bases from J, with 12 bases in between. Germline V gene data show CDR1 as LNHDA and CDR2 as SQIVND (reference sequence). The CDR3 loop is CASSMTPNSEQYF. In DNA, the CDR3 is TGTGCCAGTAGTATGACCCCCAACTCCGAGCAGTACTTC.

The chain has TRBV5-7 and TRBJ1-1, with D maybe TRBD1 (5 bases). TRBV5-7 is an ORF, with its function uncertain. V lost 1 base and J lost 1, with 14 bases in between. CDR3 length equals 16 residues. The CDR3 nucleotides are TGTGCCAGCAGCTTGACGGTCGGGACCGCGAACACTGAAGCTTTCTTT. Translating gives CASSLTVGTANTEAFF.